What follows are 15 T cell receptor beta chains derived from one specimen sequenced in a study of blood T cell repertoires in COVID-19. Profiled with immunoSEQ multiplex PCR; TCRdb holds only in-frame clones, not every one. The sample carries about 230,000 clones, about nine tenths recorded once. Input material: peripheral blood. All receptors come from a man aged 50 to 60 with COVID-19, enrolled during active disease.

V usage is TRBV7-3 and J usage is TRBJ1-6, with D tentatively TRBD1 (5 bases). The germline V and J ends were trimmed by 5 bases and 6 bases, with 8 bases remaining between them. The CDR3 sequence is 13 residues long. CDR1 and CDR2 from the germline V gene are SGHTA and FQGTGA. CDR3 in DNA: TGTGCCAGCAGCCCTGGGGCTAATTCACCCCTCCACTTT. It specifies CASSPGANSPLHF.

The genes are TRBV5-6 and TRBJ2-5, with D tentatively TRBD1 (6 bases). The germline gives CDR1 SGHDT, CDR2 YYEEEE. The CDR3 is 15 amino acids. Trimming left V 1 base short and J 2 bases short, with 12 bases between. The chain's CDR3 is CASSLTGTPQETQYF. In DNA, the CDR3 is TGTGCCAGCAGCTTGACAGGGACCCCTCAAGAGACCCAGTACTTC.

This sequence joins TRBV24-1 and TRBJ1-1; possible D gene TRBD1, 6 bases. This CDR3 contains 14 residues. Germline values: CDR1 KGHDR, CDR2 SFDVKD. The germline V and J ends were trimmed by 10 bases and 0 bases, with 14 bases remaining between them. The CDR3 bases are TGTGCCACTCAGGGCGGGGGCCTGAACACTGAAGCTTTCTTT. Its protein is CATQGGGLNTEAFF.

This clone appeared a few times. The chain uses TRBV7-9 and TRBJ1-2, with 8 bases aligning to TRBD1. The germline V gene has CDR1 SEHNR and CDR2 FQNEAQ (reference sequence). The CDR3 runs 14 residues. Germline trimming cut 4 bases from V and 7 bases from J; bases unmatched to any gene: 8. The CDR3 reads CASSSWTGLGGYTF. CDR3 sequence (DNA): TGTGCCAGCAGCTCCTGGACAGGGTTGGGTGGCTACACCTTC. Based on the CDR3 plus reference TRBV7-9 and TRBJ1-2, the full variable domain is DTGVSQNPRHKITKRGQNVTFRCDPISEHNRLYWYRQTLGQGPEFLTYFQNEAQLEKSRLLSDRFSAERPKGSFSTLEIQRTEQGDSAMYLCASSSWTGLGGYTFGSGTRLTVV.

This clone has only a few counts. The rearrangement uses TRBV18 and TRBJ1-3; D is ambiguous. Germline V lookup: CDR1 KGHSH, CDR2 LQKENI. The CDR3 has 16 amino acids. Between the trimmed V and J ends, which lost 2 bases and 0 bases, there was a span of 11 bases. The CDR3 DNA follows: TGTGCCAGCTCACCATTTGCTCGGAGCTCTGGAAACACCATATATTTT. It encodes CASSPFARSSGNTIYF.

This chain joins TRBV19 and TRBJ2-3, with no clear D. V lost 2 bases and J 6 bases, leaving 12 bases between the germline ends. The CDR3 covers 14 residues. Germline CDR1 is LNHDA and CDR2 is SQIVND (reference sequence). CDR3 nucleotides: TGTGCCAGTAGTATACGGCCAGGCCGGGATACGCAGTATTTT. Translated: CASSIRPGRDTQYF.

The chain joins TRBV19 to TRBJ2-3; 11 bases are a match to TRBD1. Germline-derived CDR1 and CDR2 are LNHDA and SQIVND (reference sequence). CDR3 size: 19 residues. J lost 0 bases, V lost 4 bases, and 12 bases had no gene match. The CDR3 nucleotides are TGTGCCAGTAGTACCCAACTCTCCGGGACAGGGGGGAGCACAGATACGCAGTATTTT. Its translation: CASSTQLSGTGGSTDTQYF.

This chain uses TRBV2 with TRBJ1-1, with 7 bases that match TRBD1. Per germline, CDR1 SNHLY and CDR2 FYNNEI. The CDR3 loop spans 14 amino acids. The V and J ends lost 7 bases and 1 base, in that order; junction bases with no gene match: 6. The CDR3 reads CASTPGGTNTEAFF. The DNA of the CDR3 is TGTGCCAGCACCCCAGGGGGGACGAACACTGAAGCTTTCTTT. Supplemented by reference TRBV2 and TRBJ1-1, the full variable domain reads EPEVTQTPSHQVTQMGQEVILRCVPISNHLYFYWYRQILGQKVEFLVSFYNNEISEKSEIFDDQFSVERPDGSNFTLKIRSTKLEDSAMYFCASTPGGTNTEAFFGQGTRLTVV.

This sequence joins TRBV3-1 (or the pseudogene TRBV3-2) and TRBJ2-7; a weak D match, TRBD2 (6 bases). Germline V gene sequence: CDR1 LGHDT, CDR2 YNNKEL (reference sequence). V was trimmed by 6 bases and J by 3 bases, leaving 15 bases between them. CDR3 length: 14 residues. The CDR3: CASSSRDSYYEQYF. The CDR3 region has the DNA TGTGCCAGCAGTTCCCGGGACTCATACTACGAGCAGTACTTC.

This chain connects TRBV3-1 (or the pseudogene TRBV3-2) to TRBJ1-6; D gene uncertain. This CDR3 region has 14 residues. Trimming left V 6 bases short and J 7 bases short, with 13 bases between. The germline V gene has CDR1 LGHDT and CDR2 YNNKEL (reference sequence). The CDR3 spells CASRASPSNSPLHF. In DNA form, the CDR3 reads TGTGCCAGCAGGGCAAGTCCTTCGAATTCACCCCTCCACTTT.

DNA for the CDR3: TGTGCCAGCAGCGCATGGACAGCGTCCACCGGGGAGCTGTTTTTT. It yields the protein CASSAWTASTGELFF. The chain carries TRBV9 and TRBJ2-2; TRBD1 might be the D (6 bases). Germline values: CDR1 SGDLS, CDR2 YYNGEE. The CDR3 length is 15 residues. Between the trimmed V and J ends, which lost 3 bases and 4 bases, there was a span of 13 bases.

CDR3 loop: CASSTRTSGSLETQYF. The CDR3 coding sequence is TGTGCCAGTAGTACCCGGACTAGCGGGAGTTTAGAGACCCAGTACTTC. The chain carries TRBV19 and TRBJ2-5; 13 bases fit TRBD2. Trimming removed 4 bases from V and 4 bases from J; junction bases left unmatched: 6. CDR1 LNHDA and CDR2 SQIVND come from the germline V gene (reference sequence). This CDR3 contains 16 residues.

The chain recombines TRBV9 with TRBJ2-1; the match to TRBD2 covers 10 bases. The trim removed 2 bases at V and 4 bases at J, leaving 3 bases unmatched. This CDR3 is built from 15 residues. The V gene's germline CDR1 is SGDLS and CDR2 YYNGEE. The CDR3: CASSVTSGNYNEQFF. CDR3 nucleotides: TGTGCCAGCAGCGTCACTAGCGGGAATTACAATGAGCAGTTCTTC. Full variable domain (remainder filled in from reference TRBV9 and TRBJ2-1): DSGVTQTPKHLITATGQRVTLRCSPRSGDLSVYWYQQSLDQGLQFLIQYYNGEERAKGNILERFSAQQFPDLHSELNLSSLELGDSALYFCASSVTSGNYNEQFFGPGTRLTVL.

This rearrangement joins TRBV5-1 to TRBJ2-7, with 9 bases identical to TRBD1. This CDR3 contains 15 residues. V shed 0 bases, J shed 1 base, and the junction held 2 bases outside the gene matches. The germline V gene encodes CDR1 SGHRS and CDR2 YFSETQ. CDR3 coding DNA: TGCGCCAGCAGCTTGGGACAGGGGGGTTCCTACGAGCAGTACTTC. This encodes CASSLGQGGSYEQYF.

The rearrangement uses TRBV5-6 and TRBJ1-2, with D unresolved. This CDR3 has 14 residues. The V gene's germline CDR1 is SGHDT and CDR2 YYEEEE. V was clipped by 0 bases and J by 2 bases, with 8 bases between them. DNA of the CDR3: TGTGCCAGCAGCTTGGGACAACCAAACTATGGCTACACCTTC. It codes for CASSLGQPNYGYTF.